The 26 T cell receptor beta chains below come from one sample, sequenced in a study of blood T cell repertoires in COVID-19. The repertoire was sequenced with immunoSEQ multiplex PCR; TCRdb's copy has only in-frame clones and lacks some. Of roughly 290,000 clones listed, about 89% are singletons. Sequencing was carried out using peripheral blood. The receptors stem from a man younger than 40 with acute or convalescent COVID-19.

This sequence joins TRBV7-9 and TRBJ1-5; the D gene is possibly TRBD1 (5 bases). This CDR3 is built from 16 residues. From germline, CDR1 is SEHNR and CDR2 FQNEAQ (reference sequence). Between the trimmed V and J ends, which lost 5 bases and 3 bases, there was a span of 17 bases. This CDR3 reads CASSPSGTGDNQPQHF. The CDR3 DNA follows: TGTGCCAGCAGCCCCTCGGGGACGGGGGACAATCAGCCCCAGCATTTT.

The chain joins TRBV7-2 to TRBJ2-1, with D unclear. Germline CDR1 SGHTA, CDR2 FQGNSA. The CDR3 sequence is 16 residues long. Trimming pared 1 base from V and 2 bases from J, leaving 12 bases between. For the CDR3, the DNA is TGTGCCAGCAGCTTAGTCCGTCTATCAACCTACAATGAGCAGTTCTTC. Translating gives CASSLVRLSTYNEQFF.

CDR3 coding DNA: TGTGCCAGCAGTTCCTCGAAACTAGCCCGTCAAGAGACCCAGTACTTC. It specifies CASSSSKLARQETQYF. The chain recombines TRBV28 with TRBJ2-5; weak D call: TRBD2 (6 bases). Germline lookup yields CDR1 MDHEN and CDR2 SYDVKM. The CDR3 has 16 residues. V was cut by 4 bases and J by 2 bases, with 17 bases left in between.

This clone has more than one count but fewer than ten. The chain uses TRBV7-9 and TRBJ2-5, with D possibly being TRBD2 (6 bases). With 5 bases removed from V and 1 base from J, the gap between germline ends came to 14 bases. Germline V CDR1 and CDR2: SEHNR, FQNEAQ (reference sequence). This CDR3 region has 15 residues. The CDR3 DNA reads TGTGCCAGCAGCGTGGGCGGGGACTTCCAAGAGACCCAGTACTTC. Translation: CASSVGGDFQETQYF.

The chain uses TRBV6-5 and TRBJ2-2; TRBD1 matches at 8 bases. CDR3 length: 15 amino acids. V trimming: 3 bases; J trimming: 6 bases; junction bases outside the gene matches: 6. Germline lookup yields CDR1 MNHEY and CDR2 SVGAGI. In nucleotides, the CDR3 is TGTGCCAGCAGTTATGAGGGACAGGTGTCCGGGGAGCTGTTTTTT. This codes for CASSYEGQVSGELFF.

The rearrangement joins TRBV29-1 to TRBJ2-7; 11 bases fit TRBD2. The CDR3 is 16 residues long. The germline V gene has CDR1 SQVTM and CDR2 ANQGSEA. Unmatched junction bases numbered 9, after V lost 5 bases and J lost 0 bases. The chain's CDR3 is CSVKGLAEKSSYEQYF. The CDR3 DNA reads TGCAGCGTTAAGGGACTAGCGGAGAAGAGCTCCTACGAGCAGTACTTC.

V gene TRBV6-5 combines with J gene TRBJ2-7; TRBD1 aligns across 11 bases. The CDR3 contains 15 residues. J was trimmed by 3 bases and V by 8 bases; bases with no gene match: 9. From germline, CDR1 is MNHEY and CDR2 SVGAGI. The CDR3 loop reads CASPSDRGLFYEQYF. CDR3 sequence (DNA): TGTGCCAGCCCTTCGGACAGGGGGCTTTTCTACGAGCAGTACTTC.

The gene calls are TRBV5-5 and TRBJ1-6, with a possible D match to TRBD1 (5 bases). Germline V gives CDR1 SGHKS, CDR2 YYEKEE (reference sequence). CDR3 length equals 20 residues. The V gene lost 3 bases and the J gene lost 0 bases, with 22 bases spanning the gap. The DNA for the CDR3 is TGTGCCAGCAGCTGGGGCTGGGCGGGACGGCAGAGCTCCTATAATTCACCCCTCCACTTT. Translation: CASSWGWAGRQSSYNSPLHF.

The rearrangement uses TRBV5-1 and TRBJ2-7; tentatively, D is TRBD2 (6 bases). Germline V gene lookup returns CDR1 SGHRS and CDR2 YFSETQ. With 4 bases removed from V and 0 bases from J, the gap between germline ends came to 14 bases. The CDR3 is made up of 15 amino acids. The CDR3 spells CASSVTGLDSYEQYF. In DNA, the CDR3 is TGCGCCAGCAGCGTGACGGGACTGGACTCCTACGAGCAGTACTTC.

V is TRBV11-2 and J is TRBJ2-1, with 15 bases lining up with TRBD2. This CDR3 is 18 amino acids long. V lost 5 bases, J lost 3 bases, and 8 bases stayed unmatched. Germline V gene sequence: CDR1 SGHAT, CDR2 FQNNGV. This CDR3 is CASSPTPGLAGGYNEQFF. The DNA of the CDR3 is TGTGCCAGCAGCCCCACACCGGGACTAGCGGGGGGCTACAATGAGCAGTTCTTC. The full variable domain, its missing parts supplied by reference TRBV11-2 and TRBJ2-1, is EAGVAQSPRYKIIEKRQSVAFWCNPISGHATLYWYQQILGQGPKLLIQFQNNGVVDDSQLPKDRFSAERLKGVDSTLKIQPAKLEDSAVYLCASSPTPGLAGGYNEQFFGPGTRLTVL.

A few counts support this clone. The chain carries TRBV9 and TRBJ2-2; TRBD2 aligns across 13 bases. The CDR3 is made up of 16 amino acids. Unmatched junction bases numbered 4, after V lost 2 bases and J lost 6 bases. The germline gives CDR1 SGDLS, CDR2 YYNGEE. In DNA, the CDR3 is TGTGCCAGCAGCGTCGGACTAGCGGGGGCCTCCGGGGAGCTGTTTTTT. Residues: CASSVGLAGASGELFF.

The gene calls are TRBV5-1 and TRBJ2-5; D is undetermined. The CDR3 runs to 16 residues. V dropped 3 bases and J dropped 1 base, with 16 bases sitting between them. Germline loops: CDR1 SGHRS, CDR2 YFSETQ. The CDR3 region is CASSSSIQTSQETQYF. The DNA of the CDR3 is TGCGCCAGCAGCTCCTCGATTCAAACTTCCCAAGAGACCCAGTACTTC.

The chain combines TRBV3-1 (or the pseudogene TRBV3-2) with TRBJ1-5, with D tentatively TRBD1 (5 bases). Germline V CDR1 and CDR2: LGHDT, YNNKEL (reference sequence). Trimming took 1 base from V and 5 from J, leaving 21 bases between them. The length of the CDR3 is 18 residues. The CDR3: CASSQARGLGRGYQPQHF. CDR3 DNA sequence: TGTGCCAGCAGCCAAGCGAGAGGACTGGGACGGGGGTATCAGCCCCAGCATTTT.

The chain joins TRBV19 to TRBJ1-5, with TRBD1 as a possible D gene (5 bases). Trimming removed 7 bases from V and 11 bases from J, with 33 bases in between. This CDR3 spans 18 amino acids. The germline CDR1 and CDR2 sequences are LNHDA and SQIVND (reference sequence). CDR3 residues: CASNPRGYTQGPRQAQHF. The CDR3 nucleotides are TGTGCCAGTAACCCCAGAGGATACACCCAGGGTCCCCGCCAGGCCCAGCATTTT. The whole variable domain, remainder taken from reference TRBV19 and TRBJ1-5, is DGGITQSPKYLFRKEGQNVTLSCEQNLNHDAMYWYRQDPGQGLRLIYYSQIVNDFQKGDIAEGYSVSREKKESFPLTVTSAQKNPTAFYLCASNPRGYTQGPRQAQHFGDGTRLSIL.

This clone occurred once. The chain recombines TRBV3-1 (or the pseudogene TRBV3-2) with TRBJ2-1, with TRBD2 matching 12 bases. The junction had 9 bases not matched to a gene; V was cut back by 5 bases and J by 7 bases. This CDR3 is built from 16 residues. Germline assignment: CDR1 LGHDT and CDR2 YNNKEL (reference sequence). The CDR3 spells CASSNTGLAGRNEQFF. DNA for the CDR3: TGTGCCAGCAGCAACACCGGACTAGCGGGAAGGAATGAGCAGTTCTTC.

The V gene is TRBV10-1, the J gene TRBJ2-1; the D is unclear. Germline V CDR1 and CDR2: WNHNN, SYGVQD (reference sequence). V was trimmed by 2 bases and J by 5 bases, leaving 7 bases between them. This CDR3 comprises 13 residues. For the CDR3, the DNA is TGCGCCAGCAGTGAGGTAGCAAACAATGAGCAGTTCTTC. Translation: CASSEVANNEQFF.

The rearrangement links TRBV2 to TRBJ1-5; D is perhaps TRBD1 (5 bases). The CDR3 has 15 residues. Trimming removed 7 bases at V and 6 bases at J, with 19 bases between. Germline V gene data show CDR1 as SNHLY and CDR2 as FYNNEI. CDR3 bases: TGTGCCAGCAATAAAGACAGAGCTTTTAGTCAGCCCCAGCATTTT. Translation gives CASNKDRAFSQPQHF.

Notes on this clone: Other nucleotide sequences in the sample specify the same CDR3. The CDR3 region is CASSPESNYGYTF. Written as DNA, the CDR3 is TGTGCCAGCTCACCGGAGTCTAACTATGGCTACACCTTC. The rearrangement uses TRBV18 and TRBJ1-2; D unresolved. The CDR3 is made up of 13 amino acids. Trimming stripped 3 bases from V and 0 bases from J, with 5 bases between. CDR1 and CDR2 (germline): KGHSH, LQKENI.

The chain couples TRBV2 to TRBJ2-5; weak D call: TRBD1 (6 bases). This CDR3 region has 15 residues. Germline CDR1 is SNHLY and CDR2 is FYNNEI. V dropped 7 bases and J dropped 1 base, with 16 bases sitting between them. The CDR3 DNA reads TGTGCCAGCAAGCGCCAGGGGCTTTCCCAAGAGACCCAGTACTTC. It specifies CASKRQGLSQETQYF.

The V call is TRBV19, the J call TRBJ1-2, with D tentatively TRBD1 (5 bases). Deletions cut 10 bases from V and 0 bases from J, with 18 bases between. This CDR3 is built from 15 residues. The germline V gene has CDR1 LNHDA and CDR2 SQIVND (reference sequence). The CDR3 region has the DNA TGTGCCACCATGACTGGGGCGCGCACTAACTATGGCTACACCTTC. It yields the protein CATMTGARTNYGYTF.

This clone was seen only once. The rearrangement joins TRBV10-2 to TRBJ1-1; 9 bases are a match to TRBD1. V lost 3 bases to trimming and J lost 7 bases; unmatched junction nucleotides: 12. Germline CDR1 is WSHSY and CDR2 is SAAADI. CDR3 size: 16 residues. The CDR3 sequence: CASSDPAPRDRVEAFF. The CDR3 nucleotides read TGCGCCAGCAGTGACCCCGCGCCCCGGGACAGGGTTGAAGCTTTCTTT.

A single count supports this clone. This chain uses TRBV25-1 with TRBJ2-7, with D possibly being TRBD1 (6 bases). There are 14 residues in the CDR3. V was pared by 6 bases and J by 2 bases, with 14 bases between. Germline assignment: CDR1 MGHDK and CDR2 SYGVNS. The CDR3, as DNA: TGTGCCAGCAGATCAACAGGGATTGCCTACGAGCAGTACTTC. This codes for CASRSTGIAYEQYF.

V and J are TRBV19 and TRBJ1-6; perhaps TRBD1 as D (6 bases). V lost 2 bases, J lost 9 bases, and 11 bases lay in between. The CDR3 has 14 residues. Germline CDR1 LNHDA, CDR2 SQIVND (reference sequence). The CDR3 sequence is CASSINRESSPLHF. The CDR3 DNA sequence: TGTGCCAGTAGTATAAACAGGGAAAGTTCACCCCTCCACTTT.

The chain employs TRBV7-9 and TRBJ1-3, with 9 bases fitting TRBD1. With 5 bases clipped from V and 1 base from J, the junction kept 9 bases outside the gene matches. The CDR3 is made up of 17 amino acids. Germline values: CDR1 SEHNR, CDR2 FQNEAQ (reference sequence). For the CDR3, the DNA is TGTGCCAGCAGCCTTAGATGGGACAGGGAATCTGGAAACACCATATATTTT. Its translation is CASSLRWDRESGNTIYF.

The genes are TRBV5-6 and TRBJ2-1; 11 bases line up with TRBD2. This CDR3 has 15 amino acids. Unmatched junction bases numbered 3, after V lost 3 bases and J lost 4 bases. Germline CDR1 is SGHDT and CDR2 is YYEEEE. The CDR3 spells CASSWLAGGYNEQFF. The CDR3 DNA reads as TGTGCCAGCAGCTGGCTAGCGGGAGGATACAATGAGCAGTTCTTC.

The chain recombines TRBV4-2 with TRBJ2-7, with D possibly matching TRBD2 (6 bases). Per the germline V gene, CDR1 is LGHNA and CDR2 is YNFKEQ. V gave up 0 bases and J gave up 4 bases, with 16 bases separating them. The CDR3 has 16 residues. CDR3 in DNA: TGTGCCAGCAGCCAAGACAGAGCCGGGACTTCATACGAGCAGTACTTC. It codes for CASSQDRAGTSYEQYF.